This is a list of T cell receptor beta chains from one sample in a study of cytomegalovirus exposure and HLA in healthy donors. Clones were sequenced by immunoSEQ multiplex PCR, and TCRdb holds only the in-frame ones, with some missing. The table includes roughly 120,000 clones, roughly two thirds detected once. The sequenced sample was PBMCs. These receptors originate from a man aged 30 to 45 in good health and CMV-seropositive. The conserved cysteine and the conserved F or W are not part of the CDR3 here. The order of the fields is D gene, V gene, clone size, CDR3 protein. A D gene is named only where the DNA matches it firmly. Clone size is not always given. Where it is, it says once, few, many or a class for expanded clones.

D gene: NA; V gene: TRBV7-9; clone size: NA; CDR3 protein: ASSLAGGYGYT
D gene: TRBD1; V gene: TRBV5-1; clone size: NA; CDR3 protein: ASSLQGAGETQY
D gene: TRBD1; V gene: TRBV10-3; clone size: few; CDR3 protein: AISELGQGVYEQY
D gene: TRBD1; V gene: TRBV5-1; clone size: NA; CDR3 protein: ASSLVGTGGYGYT
D gene: NA; V gene: TRBV7-2; clone size: NA; CDR3 protein: ASSLPRSGYT
D gene: TRBD2; V gene: TRBV7-6; clone size: NA; CDR3 protein: ASSLGAPREGGELF
D gene: NA; V gene: TRBV30; clone size: NA; CDR3 protein: AWSRGGVNTEAF
D gene: NA; V gene: TRBV15; clone size: NA; CDR3 protein: ATSRALSQSSDRGLYEQY
D gene: NA; V gene: TRBV10-3; clone size: few; CDR3 protein: AISGSAVTYNEQF
D gene: TRBD1; V gene: TRBV5-4; clone size: few; CDR3 protein: ASSSRDRLTIGNRELF
D gene: NA; V gene: TRBV29-1; clone size: NA; CDR3 protein: SVEKWGPSGANVLT
D gene: NA; V gene: TRBV4-2; clone size: once; CDR3 protein: ASSHPAGVPNTEAF
D gene: NA; V gene: TRBV5-1; clone size: few; CDR3 protein: ASSLVGHGYNEQF
D gene: NA; V gene: TRBV2; clone size: NA; CDR3 protein: ASSYIFATGWFPDTEAF
D gene: NA; V gene: TRBV7-6; clone size: NA; CDR3 protein: ASSLMGGLPGGYT
D gene: NA; V gene: TRBV5-1; clone size: NA; CDR3 protein: ASSPRTLRPRSYEQY
D gene: TRBD1; V gene: TRBV2; clone size: NA; CDR3 protein: ASTKQGSQPQH
D gene: NA; V gene: TRBV5-1; clone size: NA; CDR3 protein: ASSAEPRPIGTQY
D gene: NA; V gene: TRBV2; clone size: NA; CDR3 protein: ASSNMREQY
D gene: TRBD2; V gene: TRBV4-1; clone size: few; CDR3 protein: ASSQGGLAGVTDNEQF
D gene: NA; V gene: TRBV7-3; clone size: NA; CDR3 protein: ASSLTPSSSHGELF
D gene: NA; V gene: TRBV28; clone size: NA; CDR3 protein: ASRSGSLSYNEQF
D gene: NA; V gene: TRBV6-4; clone size: NA; CDR3 protein: ASGRTPAEKLF
D gene: NA; V gene: TRBV7-3; clone size: NA; CDR3 protein: ASSRVGGQNTEAF
D gene: TRBD2; V gene: TRBV10-3; clone size: NA; CDR3 protein: AIMSSGRANTDTQY
D gene: TRBD1; V gene: TRBV28; clone size: NA; CDR3 protein: ASSLKLGGTGFPYGYT
D gene: NA; V gene: TRBV10-1; clone size: NA; CDR3 protein: ATSLFKNTGELF
D gene: TRBD2; V gene: TRBV7-2; clone size: once; CDR3 protein: ASSLRSSGSYYNEQF
D gene: TRBD2; V gene: TRBV7-3; clone size: NA; CDR3 protein: ASSPTGGREYEQY
D gene: TRBD1; V gene: TRBV25-1; clone size: NA; CDR3 protein: ASSLDRACLLQPQH
D gene: NA; V gene: TRBV28; clone size: NA; CDR3 protein: ASSLDRYNEQF
D gene: TRBD1; V gene: TRBV28; clone size: NA; CDR3 protein: ASSSTGQGSHEQY
D gene: NA; V gene: TRBV29-1; clone size: NA; CDR3 protein: SCSRGETQY
D gene: NA; V gene: TRBV5-1; clone size: NA; CDR3 protein: ASSSNEGTEAF
D gene: TRBD1; V gene: TRBV5-1; clone size: NA; CDR3 protein: ASSSIRDRGYGTEAF
D gene: NA; V gene: TRBV6-5; clone size: NA; CDR3 protein: ASSYIVTKETQY
D gene: NA; V gene: TRBV5-6; clone size: few; CDR3 protein: ASSFGLLSNQPQH
D gene: TRBD2; V gene: TRBV11-3; clone size: NA; CDR3 protein: ASSIRLASYNEQF
D gene: TRBD2; V gene: TRBV6-4; clone size: once; CDR3 protein: ASSDSSGSSYEQY
D gene: NA; V gene: TRBV30; clone size: NA; CDR3 protein: AWSVWDTYNSPLH
D gene: TRBD1; V gene: TRBV5-4; clone size: NA; CDR3 protein: ASSSGDRGATQY
D gene: TRBD2; V gene: TRBV18; clone size: NA; CDR3 protein: ASSPRTSGRETQY
D gene: NA; V gene: TRBV11-2; clone size: NA; CDR3 protein: ASSLEVPGRDRTPEQY
D gene: NA; V gene: TRBV7-2; clone size: NA; CDR3 protein: ASSLSGFQPQH